This T cell receptor (beta chain) emerged from a study of T-cell memory formation after mild COVID-19. Study-level findings and limits: Contracting clones, day 15 to 85, had balanced CD4/CD8, and later expanders favored CD4+.

TCRdb redid the calling of the 5' RACE reads with MiXCR, one entry per CDR3 protein. The sample lists approximately 410,000 distinct CDR3 sequences; 20% to 30% were seen once. This CDR3 is built from 15 residues. Germline V lookup: CDR1 KGHDR, CDR2 SFDVKD. With respect to this clonotype: What it binds is unknown. One junction end disagrees with the germline gene, perhaps due to a read error.

This TCR was sampled from an adult woman who had mild COVID-19 (a few samples of this study predate the infection). Cell type and time point are not known. What was sequenced was PBMCs or a T cell subset sorted from them (not recorded which). V is TRBV24-1 and J is TRBJ2-7; TRBD1 or TRBD2 may be the D gene (5 bases each). The CDR3 protein is CAASTAGTSSYEQYF. The CDR3 nucleotides read TGTGCCGCCAGTACAGCCGGGACGTCCTCCTACGAGCAGTACTTC.